The clone carrying this TCR beta chain was found many times. This record belongs to a study of T-cell reconstitution after alpha-beta-depleted transplantation in children. Unique molecular identifiers featured in how the TCRbeta library was prepared. From the PCR reads, TCRdb called clonotypes with MiXCR, one entry per CDR3 protein. This sample has 330,000 or so distinct CDR3 sequences, with roughly a tenth found just once. The sequence was obtained from a boy under two years old with acute myeloid leukemia, due to receive a stem cell transplant. The sample consisted of PBMCs, taken before TCRalphabeta/CD19-depleted stem cell transplant.

As DNA, the CDR3 is TGCAGTCTTACGCGGACTAGCGGGATTAGAGATACGCAGTATTTT. Amino acid sequence: CSLTRTSGIRDTQYF. This chain links TRBV20-1 with TRBJ2-3; 12 nucleotides align to TRBD2. This CDR3 comprises 15 residues. Trimming removed 8 bases from V and 5 bases from J; junction bases left unmatched: 11. The germline CDR1 and CDR2 sequences are DFQATT and SNEGSKA (reference sequence).